The clone carrying this T cell receptor (delta chain) was counted a few times. This probably arose from a read error, given a far larger clone one base away. Other nucleotide sequences in the sample specify the same CDR3. This sample was included in a study of γδ T cells in repeated Plasmodium falciparum infection. Overall study: Malian samples came from no-transmission periods or across acute febrile malaria episodes.

Germline CDR1 reads TSWWSYY; CDR2 reads QGS. V lost 3 bases and J lost 7; bases outside the gene matches: 8. The CDR3 runs to 16 residues. Each sorted gammadelta sample had TRG and TRD chains sequenced. TCRdb re-processed the multiplex PCR reads using CATT. Found here are tens of thousands of delta-chain clones, roughly 1.6% of them singletons; the top ten hold 8.6%. Gammadelta T cells were flow-sorted from PBMC into Vgamma9/Vdelta2+ and Vdelta2-negative populations for bulk analysis. The rearrangement links TRDV1 to TRDJ1; 13 positions match TRDD3. Germline matching of the DNA provided the J gene here, since TCRdb leaves it blank. Source material: gamma-delta T cells from blood. This clonotype originated in a pool of human donors (malaria-infected and uninfected, not separated). This CDR3 is CALGEPYWGIRGKLIF. DNA of the CDR3: TGTGCTCTTGGGGAGCCCTACTGGGGGATACGAGGTAAACTCATCTTT.